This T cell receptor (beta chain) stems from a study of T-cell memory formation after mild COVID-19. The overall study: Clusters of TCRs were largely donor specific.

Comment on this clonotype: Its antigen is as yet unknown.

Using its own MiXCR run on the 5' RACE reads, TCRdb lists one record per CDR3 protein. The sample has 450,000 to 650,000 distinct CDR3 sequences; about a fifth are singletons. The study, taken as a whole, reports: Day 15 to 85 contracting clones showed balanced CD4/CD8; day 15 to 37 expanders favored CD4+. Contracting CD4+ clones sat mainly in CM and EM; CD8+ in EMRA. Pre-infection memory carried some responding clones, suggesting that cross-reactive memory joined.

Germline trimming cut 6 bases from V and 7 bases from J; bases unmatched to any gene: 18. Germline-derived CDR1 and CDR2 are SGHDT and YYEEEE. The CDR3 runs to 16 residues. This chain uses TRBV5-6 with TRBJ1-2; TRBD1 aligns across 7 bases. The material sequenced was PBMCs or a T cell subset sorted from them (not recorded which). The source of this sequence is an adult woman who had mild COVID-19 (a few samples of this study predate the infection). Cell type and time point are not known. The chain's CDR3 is CASIPRWTGPVGGYTF. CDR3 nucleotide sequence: TGTGCCAGCATCCCCAGGTGGACAGGCCCCGTAGGTGGCTACACCTTC.